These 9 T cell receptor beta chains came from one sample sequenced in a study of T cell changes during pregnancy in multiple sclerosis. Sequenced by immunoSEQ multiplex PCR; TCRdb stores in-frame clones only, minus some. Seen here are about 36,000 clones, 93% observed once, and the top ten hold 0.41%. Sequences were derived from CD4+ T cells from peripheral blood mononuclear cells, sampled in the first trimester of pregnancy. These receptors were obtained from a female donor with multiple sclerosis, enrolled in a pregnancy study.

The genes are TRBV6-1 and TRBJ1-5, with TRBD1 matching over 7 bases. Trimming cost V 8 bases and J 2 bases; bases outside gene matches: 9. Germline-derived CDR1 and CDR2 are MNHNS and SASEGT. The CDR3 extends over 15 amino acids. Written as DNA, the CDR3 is TGTGCCAGCGGAAAGGGGGCAAGGGGCAATCAGCCCCAGCATTTT. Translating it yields CASGKGARGNQPQHF.

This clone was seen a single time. This CDR3 reads CASSEEGISGRAYEQYF. CDR3 in DNA: TGTGCCAGCAGTGAAGAGGGGATTAGCGGGAGGGCCTACGAGCAGTACTTC. The gene calls are TRBV6-1 and TRBJ2-7, with 11 bases fitting TRBD2. Per germline, CDR1 MNHNS and CDR2 SASEGT. The CDR3 has 17 amino acids. Trimming took 1 base from V and 2 from J; bases not matched to a gene: 7.

CDR3 protein: CASQGLAGVSEQFF. The CDR3 DNA is TGTGCCAGTCAGGGACTAGCGGGAGTCAGTGAGCAGTTCTTC. The rearrangement links TRBV6-4 to TRBJ2-1; 14 nucleotides line up with TRBD2. Trimming at V came to 9 bases and at J to 9 bases, leaving 7 bases not matched to a gene. CDR3 length: 14 amino acids. The V gene's germline CDR1 is MRHNA and CDR2 SNTAGT.

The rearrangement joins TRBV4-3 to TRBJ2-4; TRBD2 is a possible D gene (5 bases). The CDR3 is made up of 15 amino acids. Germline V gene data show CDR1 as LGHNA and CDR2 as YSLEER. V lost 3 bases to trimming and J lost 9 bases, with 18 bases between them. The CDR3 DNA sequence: TGCGCCAGCAGCCAGGACCCGGGCAGGAGCGGCATTCAGTACTTC. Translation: CASSQDPGRSGIQYF.

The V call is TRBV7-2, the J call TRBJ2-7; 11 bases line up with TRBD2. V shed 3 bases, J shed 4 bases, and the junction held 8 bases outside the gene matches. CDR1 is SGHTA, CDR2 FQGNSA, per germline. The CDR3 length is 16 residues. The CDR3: CASSLGVSGGAYEQYF. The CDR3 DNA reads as TGTGCCAGCAGCTTGGGGGTTAGCGGGGGGGCTTACGAGCAGTACTTC.

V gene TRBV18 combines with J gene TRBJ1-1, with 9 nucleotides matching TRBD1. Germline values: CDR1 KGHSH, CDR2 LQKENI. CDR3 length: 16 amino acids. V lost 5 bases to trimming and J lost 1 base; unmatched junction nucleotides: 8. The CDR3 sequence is CASSATGTGRNTEAFF. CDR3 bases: TGTGCCAGCTCAGCTACCGGGACAGGGAGGAACACTGAAGCTTTCTTT.

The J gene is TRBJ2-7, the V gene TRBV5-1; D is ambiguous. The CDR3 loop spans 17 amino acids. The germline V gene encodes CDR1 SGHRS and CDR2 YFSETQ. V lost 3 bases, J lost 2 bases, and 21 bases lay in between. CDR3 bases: TGCGCCAGCAGCTCCCTACCCTTAGAAAGACAAGCCTACGAGCAGTACTTC. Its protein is CASSSLPLERQAYEQYF.

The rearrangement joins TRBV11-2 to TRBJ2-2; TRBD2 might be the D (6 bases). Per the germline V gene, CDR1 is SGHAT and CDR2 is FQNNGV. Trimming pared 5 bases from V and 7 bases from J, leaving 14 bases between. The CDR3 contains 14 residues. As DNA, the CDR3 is TGTGCCAGCAGCGGGCTGGGGGGAATCGGGGAGCTGTTTTTT. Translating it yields CASSGLGGIGELFF. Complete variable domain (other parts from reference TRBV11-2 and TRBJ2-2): EAGVAQSPRYKIIEKRQSVAFWCNPISGHATLYWYQQILGQGPKLLIQFQNNGVVDDSQLPKDRFSAERLKGVDSTLKIQPAKLEDSAVYLCASSGLGGIGELFFGEGSRLTVL.

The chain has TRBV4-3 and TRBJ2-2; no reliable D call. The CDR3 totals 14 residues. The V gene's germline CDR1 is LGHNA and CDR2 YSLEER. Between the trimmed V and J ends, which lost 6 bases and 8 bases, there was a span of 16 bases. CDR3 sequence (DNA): TGCGCCAGCAGGCCCGAACAGATCCTAGGGGAGCTGTTTTTT. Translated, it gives CASRPEQILGELFF.